One and the same sample provided the 23 T cell receptor beta chains below, sequenced in a study of cytomegalovirus exposure and HLA in healthy donors. The primer mix had 60 Vbeta and 13 Jbeta primers. Libraries were prepared by immunoSEQ multiplex PCR; TCRdb keeps only in-frame clonotypes and omits some of them. The sample lists 95,000 to 150,000 clones, 10% occurring once. Sequencing was carried out using PBMCs. The origin of the receptors is a woman in her late teens or twenties in good health and CMV-seropositive.

This clone was found a few times. The J gene is TRBJ2-3, the V gene TRBV6-1; D might be TRBD2 (7 bases). The CDR3 runs 17 residues. With 1 base removed from V and 1 base from J, the gap between germline ends came to 15 bases. Germline V gene data show CDR1 as MNHNS and CDR2 as SASEGT. The CDR3 loop reads CASSEVFLGGGTDTQYF. The CDR3 DNA follows: TGTGCCAGCAGTGAAGTATTCCTAGGGGGGGGCACAGATACGCAGTATTTT.

The V gene is TRBV7-3, the J gene TRBJ1-1, with a weak D call TRBD1 (6 bases). Between the trimmed V and J ends, which lost 5 bases and 5 bases, there was a span of 12 bases. The CDR3 runs 13 residues. CDR1 and CDR2 from the germline V gene are SGHTA and FQGTGA. For the CDR3, the DNA is TGTGCCAGCAGCGCACAGGGTGGGACTGAAGCTTTCTTT. Protein sequence: CASSAQGGTEAFF.

This chain uses TRBV4-1 with TRBJ2-2, with D tentatively TRBD2 (6 bases). The CDR3 extends over 15 amino acids. Germline V gene data show CDR1 as MGHRA and CDR2 as YSYEKL. Trimming took 3 bases from V and 5 from J, leaving 13 bases between them. CDR3 in amino acids: CASSHPGALTGELFF. DNA for the CDR3: TGCGCCAGCAGCCACCCGGGAGCCTTGACCGGGGAGCTGTTTTTT.

The chain is built from TRBV28 and TRBJ2-7; TRBD2 aligns across 9 bases. The CDR3 sequence is 15 residues long. V gave up 5 bases and J gave up 0 bases; unmatched junction bases: 5. Per germline, CDR1 MDHEN and CDR2 SYDVKM. The CDR3 protein is CASSVTSGPSYEQYF. DNA for the CDR3: TGTGCCAGCAGTGTCACTAGCGGGCCCTCCTACGAGCAGTACTTC.

The chain uses TRBV13 and TRBJ1-2; TRBD1 matches at 7 bases. V was pared by 0 bases and J by 2 bases, with 0 bases of the junction left unmatched. The CDR3 has 14 amino acids. CDR1 PRHDT and CDR2 FYEKMQ come from the germline V gene (reference sequence). DNA for the CDR3: TGTGCCAGCAGCTTAGGGACAGGGAACTATGGCTACACCTTC. It translates to CASSLGTGNYGYTF.

This clone appeared a few times. The rearrangement uses TRBV28 and TRBJ2-6; D is uncertain. The CDR3 is 14 amino acids. CDR1 is MDHEN and CDR2 is SYDVKM in the germline V gene. Deletions cut 1 base from V and 4 bases from J, with 5 bases between. The CDR3 bases are TGTGCCAGCAGTTTATTCGAGGGGGCCAACGTCCTGACTTTC. The encoded protein is CASSLFEGANVLTF. The entire variable domain, with the rest obtained from reference TRBV28 and TRBJ2-6, is as follows: DVKVTQSSRYLVKRTGEKVFLECVQDMDHENMFWYRQDPGLGLRLIYFSYDVKMKEKGDIPEGYSVSREKKERFSLILESASTNQTSMYLCASSLFEGANVLTFGAGSRLTVL.

This clone has only a few counts. This sequence joins TRBV11-1 and TRBJ2-1; 12 bases are shared with TRBD2. CDR1 and CDR2 (germline): SGHAT, FQDESV (reference sequence). J lost 2 bases, V lost 5 bases, and 1 base had no gene match. The CDR3 is made up of 15 amino acids. The CDR3 nucleotides read TGTGCCAGCAGCGGGACTAGCGGGCCCTACAATGAGCAGTTCTTC. Its protein is CASSGTSGPYNEQFF. Looking up the rest from reference TRBV11-1 and TRBJ2-1 gives the full variable domain: EAEVAQSPRYKITEKSQAVAFWCDPISGHATLYWYRQILGQGPELLVQFQDESVVDDSQLPKDRFSAERLKGVDSTLKIQPAELGDSAMYLCASSGTSGPYNEQFFGPGTRLTVL.

This CDR3 reads CASSSNSEENTEAFF. The CDR3, as DNA: TGTGCCAGCAGTTCGAATAGCGAAGAGAACACTGAAGCTTTCTTT. The genes are TRBV27 and TRBJ1-1; D call uncertain. The CDR3 runs 15 residues. The ends were cut back, 4 bases at V and 1 base at J, with 13 bases in the middle. Germline V CDR1 and CDR2: MNHEY, SMNVEV (reference sequence).

V and J are TRBV6-5 and TRBJ2-2; D call uncertain. Trimming stripped 11 bases from V and 3 bases from J, with 13 bases between. This CDR3 spans 13 amino acids. CDR1 is MNHEY and CDR2 is SVGAGI in the germline V gene. The CDR3 coding sequence is TGTGCCGCTTTAAGTGGGCACACCGGGGAGCTGTTTTTT. This encodes CAALSGHTGELFF.

The sample holds a few counts of this clone. The chain uses TRBV27 and TRBJ2-1; D is uncertain. CDR1 is MNHEY and CDR2 is SMNVEV in the germline V gene (reference sequence). This CDR3 comprises 16 residues. V lost 5 bases and J lost 2, with 16 bases in between. The CDR3 bases are TGTGCCAGCAGTCCCCAGTTGGGTGAGGCCTACAATGAGCAGTTCTTC. This codes for CASSPQLGEAYNEQFF.

This clone was observed a few times. CDR3 in DNA: TGTGCCAGCAGCTCAAGCGGGAGCTCCTACAATGAGCAGTTCTTC. This gives the protein CASSSSGSSYNEQFF. The chain combines TRBV9 with TRBJ2-1, with 8 bases that match TRBD2. The germline V gene has CDR1 SGDLS and CDR2 YYNGEE. The CDR3 runs to 15 residues. Losses at the gene ends were 4 bases for V and 0 bases for J; bases not matched to a gene: 3.

This clone turned up a few times. The gene calls are TRBV7-3 and TRBJ2-1; D is possibly TRBD1 (6 bases). The CDR3 spans 13 residues. Germline V lookup: CDR1 SGHTA, CDR2 FQGTGA. Deletions cut 4 bases from V and 6 bases from J, with 10 bases between. CDR3 in DNA: TGTGCCAGCAGCTCGACAGGCCCCAATGAGCAGTTCTTC. Translating gives CASSSTGPNEQFF. The complete variable domain, with remaining parts taken from reference TRBV7-3 and TRBJ2-1, reads GAGVSQTPSNKVTEKGKYVELRCDPISGHTALYWYRQSLGQGPEFLIYFQGTGAADDSGLPNDRFFAVRPEGSVSTLKIQRTERGDSAVYLCASSSTGPNEQFFGPGTRLTVL.

The V and J genes are TRBV27 and TRBJ2-2, with 9 bases aligning to TRBD1. After removal of 1 base from V and 6 bases from J, the junction contained 0 bases not matched to a gene. Per the germline V gene, CDR1 is MNHEY and CDR2 is SMNVEV (reference sequence). The CDR3 covers 14 residues. The CDR3: CASSLWTGAGELFF. Here the CDR3 DNA reads TGTGCCAGCAGTTTATGGACAGGGGCCGGGGAGCTGTTTTTT.

The table lists this clone with many counts. V gene TRBV9 combines with J gene TRBJ2-7; D may be TRBD2 (6 bases). The CDR3 totals 17 residues. Germline values: CDR1 SGDLS, CDR2 YYNGEE. Trimming cost V 3 bases and J 2 bases, with 21 bases left between them. CDR3 DNA sequence: TGTGCCAGCAGCGGACTCCCCGGGCGGGAATGGACCTACGAGCAGTACTTC. Encoded protein: CASSGLPGREWTYEQYF.

This clone has more than one count but fewer than ten. The rearrangement links TRBV19 to TRBJ2-1, with 7 bases identical to TRBD1. V dropped 4 bases and J dropped 6; count of bases not matched to a gene: 12. This CDR3 has 16 residues. Germline assignment: CDR1 LNHDA and CDR2 SQIVND (reference sequence). The CDR3 nucleotides read TGTGCCAGTAGTACACGTTCGGGACAGTTTATCAATGAGCAGTTCTTC. This gives the protein CASSTRSGQFINEQFF.

The CDR3 protein is CASSTGTEYQPQHF. The DNA of the CDR3 is TGTGCCAGTAGTACTGGGACAGAATATCAGCCCCAGCATTTT. The chain recombines TRBV19 with TRBJ1-5; 7 bases match TRBD1. Germline-derived CDR1 and CDR2 are LNHDA and SQIVND (reference sequence). The V gene end was trimmed by 4 bases and the J gene end by 5 bases; junction bases not matched to a gene: 5. This CDR3 has 14 residues.

This clone was found a few times. The genes are TRBV6-5 and TRBJ2-7; TRBD2 matches 7 bases. CDR1 is MNHEY, CDR2 SVGAGI, per germline. J gave up 7 bases and V 5 bases, and 8 bases lay outside the gene matches. This CDR3 has 13 amino acids. CDR3 region: CASSPPGGGEQYF. CDR3 sequence (DNA): TGTGCCAGCAGTCCTCCGGGAGGTGGTGAGCAGTACTTC.

The chain recombines TRBV6-6 with TRBJ1-2; D is possibly TRBD1 (5 bases). V was pared by 4 bases and J by 6 bases, with 12 bases between. The germline V gene encodes CDR1 MNHNY and CDR2 SVGAGI (reference sequence). The CDR3 contains 13 residues. Here the CDR3 DNA reads TGTGCCAGCAGTTCACCTCAAGGGGATGGCTACACCTTC. Translation gives CASSSPQGDGYTF.

The chain combines TRBV7-2 with TRBJ1-2, with D maybe TRBD1 (5 bases). The CDR3 spans 14 residues. In germline, CDR1 is SGHTA, CDR2 FQGNSA. V lost 4 bases and J 9 bases, leaving 18 bases between the germline ends. The CDR3 protein is CASSSDLTDPCYTF. For the CDR3, the DNA is TGTGCCAGCAGCTCCGATCTGACAGACCCATGCTACACCTTC.

The chain is built from TRBV6-4 and TRBJ2-2; perhaps TRBD2 as D (6 bases). Trimming stripped 4 bases from V and 1 base from J, with 10 bases between. CDR1 is MRHNA, CDR2 SNTAGT, per germline. This CDR3 comprises 15 residues. This CDR3 is CASSVGSGNTGELFF. CDR3 nucleotides: TGTGCCAGCAGTGTCGGTAGCGGGAACACCGGGGAGCTGTTTTTT.

The sample holds a few counts of this clone. The V call is TRBV28, the J call TRBJ1-5, with D possibly TRBD1 on 6 matching bases. The V end lost 5 bases, the J end lost 1 base, and 12 bases lay between the germline ends. The CDR3 spans 15 residues. Looked up from germline, CDR1 is MDHEN and CDR2 is SYDVKM. The CDR3 is CASSPQGASNQPQHF. The CDR3 DNA sequence: TGTGCCAGCAGTCCACAGGGTGCGAGCAATCAGCCCCAGCATTTT.

This clone has more than one count but fewer than ten. This chain uses TRBV27 with TRBJ1-5; D is uncertain. This CDR3 region has 14 residues. Germline lookup yields CDR1 MNHEY and CDR2 SMNVEV (reference sequence). Trimming left V 0 bases short and J 5 bases short, with 8 bases between. The CDR3 loop reads CASSLSPTHQPQHF. CDR3 DNA: TGTGCCAGCAGTTTATCGCCTACTCATCAGCCCCAGCATTTT.

This clone has just a few counts. One end of the junction does not line up with germline, which may come from a read error. This chain connects TRBV27 to TRBJ2-7, with D perhaps matching TRBD2 (6 bases). Germline V CDR1 and CDR2: MNHEY, SMNVEV (reference sequence). The CDR3 has 18 residues. In DNA form, the CDR3 reads TGTGCCAGCAGTATATCAAGACTAGGGACCAAAAACTCCTACGAGCAGTACTTC. Translated, it gives CASSISRLGTKNSYEQYF.